The TCR beta chain described here comes from a study of human T cells and chemical hapten exposure. The length of the CDR3 is 12 residues. The ends were cut back, 4 bases at V and 8 bases at J, with 14 bases in the middle. The V gene's germline CDR1 is DFQATT and CDR2 SNEGSKA (reference sequence). Sample time point: patch test 3, about 24 weeks after DPC sensitization. Treatment specified: therapeutic diphenylcyclopropenone sensitization with weekly scalp DPC. Total RNA extraction was carried out from unfractionated whole blood. How the authors handled the data: Across samples, TCR counts had a median of about 92,000 and ranged from roughly 23,224 to 690,600. MiXCR, run by TCRdb on the RACE reads, gives a single entry per CDR3 protein. The V and J calls were not made by the authors but by TCRdb's processing. This table holds 30,000 to 40,000 distinct CDR3 sequences, roughly 12% found once.

The chain is built from TRBV20-1 and TRBJ1-1, with D perhaps TRBD1 (5 bases). The sample was whole blood, taken in connection with sensitization to the hapten diphenylcyclopropenone (DPC). The TCR comes from a woman aged 35 to 49 with alopecia areata. Some clones in this sample may be carry-over from other donors' samples. The CDR3 DNA is TGCAGTGCTACGTCGGCAGGGCAAGAAGCTTTCTTT. Its protein is CSATSAGQEAFF.